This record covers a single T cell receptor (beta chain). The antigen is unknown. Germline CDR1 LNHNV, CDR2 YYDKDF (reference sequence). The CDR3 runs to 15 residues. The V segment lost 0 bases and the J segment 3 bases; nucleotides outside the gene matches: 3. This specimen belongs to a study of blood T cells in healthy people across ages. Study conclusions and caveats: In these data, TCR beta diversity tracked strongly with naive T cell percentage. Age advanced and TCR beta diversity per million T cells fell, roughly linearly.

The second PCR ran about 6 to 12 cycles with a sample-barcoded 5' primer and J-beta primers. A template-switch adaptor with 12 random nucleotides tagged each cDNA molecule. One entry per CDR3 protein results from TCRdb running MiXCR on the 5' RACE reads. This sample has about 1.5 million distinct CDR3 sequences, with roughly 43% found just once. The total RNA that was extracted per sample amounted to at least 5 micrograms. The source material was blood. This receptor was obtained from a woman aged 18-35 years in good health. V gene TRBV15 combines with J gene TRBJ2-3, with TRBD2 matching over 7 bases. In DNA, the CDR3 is TGTGCCACCAGCAGAGAGTGGGGGGGGACAGATACGCAGTATTTT. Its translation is CATSREWGGTDTQYF.